One and the same sample provided the 23 T cell receptor beta chains below, sequenced in a study of shared clonotypes between healthy human individuals. The table came from immunoSEQ multiplex PCR; TCRdb's copy has only in-frame clones and leaves some out. Among some 2,000,000 clones, about 94% were seen once, and the ten largest hold roughly 1%. Terminally differentiated effector memory CD45RA+ cells were excluded from the naive CD8 cells, which were CD45RO-negative and positively selected for CCR7. The specimen sequenced was naive CD8+ T cells sorted from blood. The receptor set was obtained from a man younger than 30 in good health.

This rearrangement joins TRBV5-1 to TRBJ2-3; tentative D call: TRBD1 (5 bases). Germline loops: CDR1 SGHRS, CDR2 YFSETQ. The CDR3 covers 13 residues. V was shortened by 5 bases and J by 6 bases, with 13 bases between the two germline ends. The CDR3 DNA reads as TGCGCCAGCAGTCTTGACAGCTGGGATACGCAGTATTTT. This codes for CASSLDSWDTQYF. Looking up the rest from reference TRBV5-1 and TRBJ2-3 gives the full variable domain: KAGVTQTPRYLIKTRGQQVTLSCSPISGHRSVSWYQQTPGQGLQFLFEYFSETQRNKGNFPGRFSGRQFSNSRSEMNVSTLELGDSALYLCASSLDSWDTQYFGPGTRLTVL.

The rearrangement links TRBV4-1 to TRBJ2-7; possible D gene TRBD1, 6 bases. The V gene lost 3 bases and the J gene lost 0 bases, with 12 bases spanning the gap. The CDR3 runs to 15 residues. From germline, CDR1 is MGHRA and CDR2 YSYEKL. For the CDR3, the DNA is TGCGCCAGCAGCCACCCACGACAGGACTCCTACGAGCAGTACTTC. Translated: CASSHPRQDSYEQYF.

This sequence joins TRBV27 and TRBJ2-3, with a tentative D call TRBD1 (6 bases). Trimming took off 6 bases at V and 0 bases at J, with 13 bases between the two ends. CDR3 length: 15 residues. Germline V lookup: CDR1 MNHEY, CDR2 SMNVEV (reference sequence). Here the CDR3 DNA reads TGTGCCAGCAGGGGATGGACAGATAGCACAGATACGCAGTATTTT. Encoded protein: CASRGWTDSTDTQYF.

This clone was observed a single time. The chain carries TRBV7-2 and TRBJ2-3, with no clear D. V gave up 0 bases and J gave up 5 bases, with 6 bases separating them. Germline V gives CDR1 SGHTA, CDR2 FQGNSA. There are 13 residues in the CDR3. This CDR3 reads CASSLATVDTQYF. Written as DNA, the CDR3 is TGTGCCAGCAGCTTAGCCACTGTAGATACGCAGTATTTT.

The CDR3 region is CASSYSEGTPGYTF. The CDR3 DNA sequence: TGTGCCAGCAGTTACTCGGAGGGAACCCCCGGCTACACCTTC. This chain joins TRBV6-5 and TRBJ1-2, with D unclear. V was trimmed by 0 bases and J by 8 bases, leaving 13 bases between them. Germline CDR1 and CDR2: MNHEY and SVGAGI. CDR3 length equals 14 residues.

The rearrangement uses TRBV5-4 and TRBJ2-7, with D perhaps assigned TRBD1 or TRBD2 (5 bases each). The germline V and J ends were trimmed by 0 bases and 1 base, with 11 bases remaining between them. This CDR3 has 15 amino acids. The germline V gene has CDR1 SGHNT and CDR2 YYREEE (reference sequence). The CDR3 nucleotides read TGTGCCAGCAGCTTGGGGCAGGGAGAATCCTACGAGCAGTACTTC. Its protein is CASSLGQGESYEQYF.

The gene calls are TRBV4-1 and TRBJ1-5, with D tentatively TRBD1 (6 bases). The germline gives CDR1 MGHRA, CDR2 YSYEKL. This CDR3 region has 15 residues. The V end was cut by 0 bases, the J end by 2 bases, with 8 bases between. CDR3 coding DNA: TGCGCCAGCAGCCAAGAATCAGGGGGCAATCAGCCCCAGCATTTT. It is translated as CASSQESGGNQPQHF.

Regarding this clone: At the DNA level, this CDR3 is encoded by other sequences in the same sample as well. The chain combines TRBV29-1 with TRBJ2-7; TRBD1 agrees at 7 bases. Germline CDR1 is SQVTM and CDR2 is ANQGSEA. J was trimmed by 1 base and V by 6 bases; bases with no gene match: 6. The CDR3 is 13 residues long. The CDR3 spells CSVASGQSYEQYF. As DNA, the CDR3 is TGCAGCGTAGCGTCGGGACAGTCCTACGAGCAGTACTTC.

The rearrangement uses TRBV10-3 and TRBJ2-5; perhaps TRBD1 as D (5 bases). Trimming removed 2 bases from V and 2 bases from J, with 9 bases in between. The germline gives CDR1 ENHRY, CDR2 SYGVKD. The CDR3 runs to 14 residues. The CDR3 is CAISEGAIQETQYF. The CDR3 nucleotides read TGTGCCATCAGTGAGGGGGCTATACAAGAGACCCAGTACTTC.

To note about this clone: Other DNA sequences within the sample encode an identical CDR3. The chain has TRBV7-9 and TRBJ1-1; D is uncertain. CDR3 size: 12 residues. The V and J ends lost 5 bases and 1 base respectively, with 5 bases between them. Germline-derived CDR1 and CDR2 are SEHNR and FQNEAQ (reference sequence). CDR3 DNA: TGTGCCAGCAGCCGGGGGAACACTGAAGCTTTCTTT. This translates into CASSRGNTEAFF.

The V call is TRBV10-2, the J call TRBJ1-3; D remains unclear. The CDR3 spans 13 residues. Trimming cost V 3 bases and J 8 bases, with 11 bases left between them. Germline lookup yields CDR1 WSHSY and CDR2 SAAADI. The CDR3 sequence: CASSDWEGDTIYF. As DNA, the CDR3 is TGCGCCAGCAGTGACTGGGAAGGAGACACCATATATTTT.

The CDR3 DNA is TGTGCCATCAGTGAGTCGGTCGATTCACCCCTCCACTTT. It yields the protein CAISESVDSPLHF. This chain connects TRBV10-3 to TRBJ1-6; D gene ambiguous. This CDR3 spans 13 amino acids. Trimming shortened V by 0 bases and J by 8 bases, and 5 bases separated the two germline ends. Germline assignment: CDR1 ENHRY and CDR2 SYGVKD.

The chain links TRBV28 to TRBJ2-1; a weak D match, TRBD2 (7 bases). Trimming shortened V by 3 bases and J by 4 bases, and 16 bases separated the two germline ends. Per the germline V gene, CDR1 is MDHEN and CDR2 is SYDVKM. The CDR3 is made up of 16 amino acids. The chain's CDR3 is CASSFWEGGPYNEQFF. The CDR3 DNA sequence: TGTGCCAGCAGTTTTTGGGAGGGGGGCCCGTACAATGAGCAGTTCTTC.

The chain has TRBV5-4 and TRBJ2-1, with 9 bases that match TRBD2. The CDR3 runs to 12 residues. The germline V gene encodes CDR1 SGHNT and CDR2 YYREEE (reference sequence). J was trimmed by 9 bases and V by 3 bases; bases with no gene match: 1. CDR3 coding DNA: TGTGCCAGCAGCTCGACTAGCGGTGAGCAGTTCTTC. It encodes CASSSTSGEQFF.

The rearrangement joins TRBV7-9 to TRBJ2-2; 12 nucleotides agree with TRBD1. The length of the CDR3 is 16 residues. The V segment lost 5 bases and the J segment 5 bases; nucleotides outside the gene matches: 6. Germline CDR1 reads SEHNR; CDR2 reads FQNEAQ (reference sequence). In DNA form, the CDR3 reads TGTGCCAGCAGCCACCGGGACAGGGGGCCGACCGGGGAGCTGTTTTTT. Translation gives CASSHRDRGPTGELFF.

J is TRBJ1-2 and V is TRBV19, with D maybe TRBD1 (5 bases). Germline V gene sequence: CDR1 LNHDA, CDR2 SQIVND (reference sequence). The CDR3 loop spans 13 amino acids. Trimming took off 6 bases at V and 7 bases at J, with 15 bases between the two ends. CDR3 sequence (DNA): TGTGCCAGTAGATGGAAGGGGTCGGGTGGCTACACCTTC. This codes for CASRWKGSGGYTF.

The chain carries TRBV7-2 and TRBJ1-2; 10 bases map to TRBD1. Germline lookup yields CDR1 SGHTA and CDR2 FQGNSA. CDR3 length: 19 amino acids. Trimming cost V 4 bases and J 1 base; bases outside gene matches: 15. The chain's CDR3 is CASSSPLGGQGMVNYGYTF. The CDR3 bases are TGTGCCAGCAGCTCCCCCCTGGGGGGACAGGGGATGGTTAACTATGGCTACACCTTC.

The chain employs TRBV2 and TRBJ2-7; maybe TRBD2 (6 bases). Trimming shortened V by 2 bases and J by 5 bases, and 10 bases separated the two germline ends. This CDR3 contains 13 residues. Germline assignment: CDR1 SNHLY and CDR2 FYNNEI. In nucleotides, the CDR3 is TGTGCCAGCAGTGAATATGGCGGGAACGAGCAGTACTTC. This sequence encodes CASSEYGGNEQYF.

The CDR3, as DNA: TGTGCCAGCAGAGAGACAGGGCTGAACATTCAGTACTTC. Residues: CASRETGLNIQYF. V and J are TRBV27 and TRBJ2-4, with 7 bases matching TRBD1. Trimming took 6 bases from V and 7 from J; bases not matched to a gene: 6. This CDR3 has 13 amino acids. CDR1 MNHEY and CDR2 SMNVEV come from the germline V gene (reference sequence).

The rearrangement joins TRBV7-9 to TRBJ1-1; TRBD1 is a possible D gene (6 bases). Trimming cost V 7 bases and J 1 base, with 16 bases left between them. The CDR3 contains 15 residues. The V gene's germline CDR1 is SEHNR and CDR2 FQNEAQ (reference sequence). CDR3 region: CASNHPDRANTEAFF. The CDR3 coding sequence is TGTGCCAGCAACCACCCGGACAGAGCGAACACTGAAGCTTTCTTT.

The chain combines TRBV18 with TRBJ1-1, with 8 bases that match TRBD1. CDR3 length: 13 residues. V lost 3 bases and J lost 4; bases outside the gene matches: 1. Germline lookup yields CDR1 KGHSH and CDR2 LQKENI. CDR3 nucleotide sequence: TGTGCCAGCTCACCTGACAGGGGCACTGAAGCTTTCTTT. Amino acid sequence: CASSPDRGTEAFF.

The chain recombines TRBV10-3 with TRBJ2-1; 8 bases line up with TRBD2. CDR1 is ENHRY, CDR2 SYGVKD, per germline. This CDR3 comprises 16 residues. V gave up 0 bases and J gave up 6 bases; unmatched junction bases: 7. The CDR3 here is CAISESREGGPNEQFF. In DNA form, the CDR3 reads TGTGCCATCAGTGAGTCCCGGGAGGGAGGCCCCAATGAGCAGTTCTTC.

The gene calls are TRBV4-1 and TRBJ2-7, with 7 bases that match TRBD1. After removal of 2 bases from V and 2 bases from J, the junction contained 9 bases not matched to a gene. Germline-derived CDR1 and CDR2 are MGHRA and YSYEKL. There are 16 residues in the CDR3. As DNA, the CDR3 is TGCGCCAGCAGCCAAACCCCGAGGACAGGCGCCTACGAGCAGTACTTC. Amino acids: CASSQTPRTGAYEQYF.